A selection of T cell receptor beta chains follows, all from one sample in a study of cytomegalovirus exposure and HLA in healthy donors. Sequencing used immunoSEQ multiplex PCR; TCRdb keeps in-frame clones, though not all of them. The sample carries more than 65,000 clones, about 74% recorded once. The sequenced sample was PBMCs. These receptors were collected from a man aged 40-55 years in good health and CMV-seronegative. The CDR3 runs from the conserved cysteine through the conserved F or W. The D gene is left open where the match is weak. Size values are once, few and many counts, or a class for expanded clones, and some rows have none.

V gene	clone size	J gene	D gene	CDR3 DNA	CDR3 protein
TRBV4-3	.	TRBJ2-3	.	TGCGCCAGCAGCCAAGATTTTTCGAGTTTTAGCACAGATACGCAGTATTTT	CASSQDFSSFSTDTQYF
TRBV27	.	TRBJ2-3	.	TGTGCCAGCAGTTTAGGAGGGTGGGGCTGGCTTACGCAGTATTTT	CASSLGGWGWLTQYF
TRBV28	once	TRBJ1-1	.	TGTGCCAGCAGTTTATGGCAGGGAGGGACTGAAGCTTTCTTT	CASSLWQGGTEAFF
TRBV27	.	TRBJ1-1	.	TGTGCCAGCAGTCCAGGGACACTAGAAGCTTTCTTT	CASSPGTLEAFF
TRBV27	.	TRBJ2-1	TRBD1	TGTGCCAGCAGTTTACCCCAACCCGGGCAGGGGGTAAATGAGCAGTTCTTC	CASSLPQPGQGVNEQFF
TRBV14	.	TRBJ2-6	.	TGTGCCAGCAGCCAAGCGGGGGCTGGGGCCAACGTCCTGACTTTC	CASSQAGAGANVLTF
TRBV10-3	.	TRBJ1-2	.	TGTGCCATCAGGGTCGGGGTAATGGACTATGGCTACACCTTC	CAIRVGVMDYGYTF
TRBV7-9	once	TRBJ1-2	.	TGTGCCAGCAGCAACCCAAGGGGGTTCCATGGCTACACCTTC	CASSNPRGFHGYTF
TRBV9	few	TRBJ1-5	.	TGTGCCAGCAGCGTAACGGAGTATCAGCCCCAGCATTTT	CASSVTEYQPQHF
TRBV5-4	few	TRBJ1-2	.	TGTGCCAGCAGCTTGGCAGTCAACTACACCTTC	CASSLAVNYTF
TRBV18	once	TRBJ2-3	.	TGTGCCAGCTCACCAGCGACAGACACAGATACGCAGTATTTT	CASSPATDTDTQYF
TRBV7-3	.	TRBJ1-1	TRBD1	TGTGCCAGCAGCCGGGACAGAAACACTGAAGCTTTCTTT	CASSRDRNTEAFF
TRBV14	few	TRBJ1-6	.	TGTGCCAGCAGCCCATCTTGGAAACAGGGAAACTACCGCTCCTATAATTCACCCCTCCACTTT	CASSPSWKQGNYRSYNSPLHF
TRBV6-5	.	TRBJ2-1	.	TGTGCCAGCACTGAGGGCCAGGATTTCAATGAGCAGTTCTTC	CASTEGQDFNEQFF
TRBV6-5	.	TRBJ1-1	.	TGTGCCAGCAGTTTGCCCGGGAACACTGAAGCTTTCTTT	CASSLPGNTEAFF
TRBV6-5	.	TRBJ2-7	.	TGTGCCAGCAGTTACTCAGAGGGACAAATTTCCTACGAGCAGTACTTC	CASSYSEGQISYEQYF
TRBV7-9	.	TRBJ1-2	TRBD1	TGTGCCAGCAGCCTCACGACAGGGCTCTATGGCTACACCTTC	CASSLTTGLYGYTF
TRBV5-6	.	TRBJ2-7	.	TGTGCCAGCAGCTTATATCCGAGTAATATCTACGAGCAGTACTTC	CASSLYPSNIYEQYF
TRBV6-5	many	TRBJ1-2	.	TGTGCCAGCAGTCCGGACAGTAACTATGGCTACACCTTC	CASSPDSNYGYTF
TRBV18	.	TRBJ1-5	.	TGTGCCAGCTCACCGAGCGGTGGCTTGGGGCAGCCCCAGCATTTT	CASSPSGGLGQPQHF
TRBV7-3	.	TRBJ2-3	TRBD2	TGTGCCAGCAGCTTAATTCTAGCGGGGACAGATACGCAGTATTTT	CASSLILAGTDTQYF
TRBV5-6	.	TRBJ2-3	TRBD1	TGTGCCAGCAGCTTGGAGACAGGGGATTCGGATACGCAGTATTTT	CASSLETGDSDTQYF
TRBV11-1	.	TRBJ2-7	TRBD1	TGTGCCAGCAGCTACGGGACAGGGAGGTCCTACGAGCAGTACTTC	CASSYGTGRSYEQYF
TRBV30	.	TRBJ1-2	TRBD1	TGTGCCTGGAGGATATTCGGACAGGTATCGGCTACTAACTATGGCTACACCTTC	CAWRIFGQVSATNYGYTF
TRBV9	.	TRBJ2-2	TRBD2	TGTGCCAGCAGCCTGGGGACTAGCGGGGGAGCGAACACCGGGGAGCTGTTTTTT	CASSLGTSGGANTGELFF
TRBV25-1	few	TRBJ2-3	TRBD2	TGTGCCAGCAGCACTAGCGGGGGCACAGATACGCAGTATTTT	CASSTSGGTDTQYF
TRBV28	.	TRBJ1-1	.	TGTGCCAGCAGTCCTATCAGGGAAATAACTGAAGCTTTCTTT	CASSPIREITEAFF
TRBV5-1	.	TRBJ2-7	TRBD1	TGCGCCAGCAGCTTAGGACAGGGGTACTCCTACGAGCAGTACTTC	CASSLGQGYSYEQYF
TRBV5-5	.	TRBJ2-7	TRBD1	TGTGCCAGCAGACCGGTCCAGGGACAGGGTTCCTACGAGCAGTACTTC	CASRPVQGQGSYEQYF
TRBV27	.	TRBJ1-2	.	TGTGCCAGCACCCGATCGGCAGGGCTCTATGGCTACACCTTC	CASTRSAGLYGYTF
TRBV9	.	TRBJ2-7	TRBD1	TGTGCCAGCAGCGTAGGGGGAGAGGGGACAGAAACCTACGAGCAGTACTTC	CASSVGGEGTETYEQYF
TRBV5-1	.	TRBJ1-4	.	TGCGCCAGCAGAGGGCGGGGTGAAAAACTGTTTTTT	CASRGRGEKLFF
TRBV6-4	few	TRBJ2-2	.	TGTGCCAGCAGTGACGGACAGACCAGAGACACCGGGGAGCTGTTTTTT	CASSDGQTRDTGELFF
TRBV7-3	.	TRBJ2-3	.	TGTGCCAGCAGCCGGGGGACGAGCTCAGCAGATACGCAGTATTTT	CASSRGTSSADTQYF
TRBV5-4	.	TRBJ1-2	.	TGTGCCAGCAGCTTGGTGGCAGGGGACGGCTACACCTTC	CASSLVAGDGYTF
TRBV30	.	TRBJ1-6	.	TGTGCCTGGAGCCCCCTAGGGGGGGCAATCTCACCCCTCCACTTT	CAWSPLGGAISPLHF
TRBV13	.	TRBJ2-7	TRBD1	TGTGCCAGCAGCCGGACAGGGGGGTACGAGCAGTACTTC	CASSRTGGYEQYF
TRBV18	.	TRBJ2-1	TRBD1	TGTGCCAGCTCACCCCCAGGGGGCCGTGAGCAGTTCTTC	CASSPPGGREQFF
TRBV10-1	.	TRBJ2-7	.	TGTTTAGGAGAGTTGGCCTACGAGCAGTACTTC	CLGELAYEQYF
TRBV2	.	TRBJ1-5	TRBD1	TGTGCCAGCAGTGAAAGGAGAACAGGGGTGGGTCAGCCCCAGCATTTT	CASSERRTGVGQPQHF
TRBV20-1	.	TRBJ2-7	.	TGCAGTGCCCCAGGGGCAGTCGAGCAGTACTTC	CSAPGAVEQYF
TRBV11-2	.	TRBJ2-7	TRBD1	TGTGCCAGCAGCTTGGAACCCCGGGACAGCTCCTACGAGCAGTACTTC	CASSLEPRDSSYEQYF
TRBV29-1	.	TRBJ1-1	TRBD1	TGCAGCGTTGAAGGGACAGGGCCTGAAGCTTTCTTT	CSVEGTGPEAFF
TRBV10-3	.	TRBJ1-4	TRBD1	TGTGCCATCAGCCGGGACAGGGGGACTAATGAAAAACTGTTTTTT	CAISRDRGTNEKLFF
TRBV2	.	TRBJ1-5	.	TGTGCCAGCAGTCCTATCAATCAGCCCCAGCATTTT	CASSPINQPQHF
TRBV15	.	TRBJ2-7	.	TGTGCCACCAGCAGAGATTCTTGGGGCGCCGCCTACGAGCAGTACTTC	CATSRDSWGAAYEQYF
TRBV19	few	TRBJ1-1	.	TGTGCCAGTAGTATCGATTCGAACGACACAGTGAACACTGAAGCTTTCTTT	CASSIDSNDTVNTEAFF
TRBV7-2	.	TRBJ1-5	.	TGTGCCAGCAGCTTTGATCGGGGGAATCAGCCCCAGCATTTT	CASSFDRGNQPQHF
TRBV28	.	TRBJ2-7	TRBD2	TGTGCCAGCAGTTTTGGGGGGGTCACAGACTTC	CASSFGGVTDF
TRBV28	.	TRBJ2-7	TRBD2	TGTGGGTCGAAAGGGTCTAGCGGGATCTCCTACGAGCAGTACTTC	CGSKGSSGISYEQYF
TRBV11-2	.	TRBJ1-1	.	TGTGCCAGCAGCTTAGAAGGGGCCAATCTGAACACTGAAGCTTTCTTT	CASSLEGANLNTEAFF
TRBV5-4	.	TRBJ2-2	.	TGTGCCAGCAGCTTGACGGGGGCCGGGGAGCTGTTTTTT	CASSLTGAGELFF
TRBV27	.	TRBJ2-3	TRBD2	TGTGCCAGCAGACGGGGGGGAACGCAGTATTTT	CASRRGGTQYF